This T cell receptor beta chain originates from a study of CD8+ T cells in alopecia areata. Study context: In an open-label trial, patients got 5 to 10 mg tofacitinib twice daily. Tofacitinib therapy lasting 6 to 18 months was followed by 6 months off drug.

The CDR3 extends over 14 amino acids. After removal of 1 base from V and 5 bases from J, the junction contained 2 bases not matched to a gene. Germline assignment: CDR1 SGHAT and CDR2 FQNNGV. Study findings and constraints: Normal scalp showed lower clonality than lesional scalp, especially alopecia totalis/universalis. TCRs were shared less clearly across patients than in mice, possibly for HLA-related reasons.

Extracted from the samples, RNA was reverse transcribed into cDNA to serve as the sequencing template. Clones were sequenced by immunoSEQ multiplex PCR, and TCRdb holds only the in-frame ones, with some missing. The sample lists 9,500 to 15,000 clones, about 53% occurring once. Notes on this clone: Its specificity is not known. This specimen includes other DNA sequences encoding the same CDR3.

Alopecia areata patients gave lesional scalp punch biopsies and peripheral blood samples. The chain carries TRBV11-2 and TRBJ1-2; 9 nucleotides agree with TRBD1. The TCR comes from a human donor with alopecia areata. Sequenced input: skin. CDR3 amino acids: CASSLVDRGYGYTF. The DNA for the CDR3 is TGTGCCAGCAGCTTAGTGGACAGGGGATATGGCTACACCTTC.